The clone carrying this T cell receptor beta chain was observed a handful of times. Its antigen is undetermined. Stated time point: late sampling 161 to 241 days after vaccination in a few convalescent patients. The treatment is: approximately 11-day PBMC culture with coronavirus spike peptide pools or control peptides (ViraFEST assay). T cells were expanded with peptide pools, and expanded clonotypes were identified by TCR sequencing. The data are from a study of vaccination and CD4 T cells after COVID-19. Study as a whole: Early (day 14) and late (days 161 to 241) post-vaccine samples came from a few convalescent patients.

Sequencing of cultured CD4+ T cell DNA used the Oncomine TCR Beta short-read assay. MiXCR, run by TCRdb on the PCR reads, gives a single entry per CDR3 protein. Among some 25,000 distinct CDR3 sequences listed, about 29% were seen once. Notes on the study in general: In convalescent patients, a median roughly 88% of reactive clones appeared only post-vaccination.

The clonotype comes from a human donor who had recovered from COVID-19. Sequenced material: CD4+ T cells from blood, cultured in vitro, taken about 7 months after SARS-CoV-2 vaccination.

CDR3 sequence: CATSSGGTITYGYTF. The CDR3, as DNA: TGTGCCACCAGTTCCGGGGGGACAATTACCTATGGCTACACCTTC. V is TRBV15 and J is TRBJ1-2, with D perhaps TRBD1 (6 bases). The CDR3 length is 15 residues. V lost 6 bases, J lost 4 bases, and 18 bases lay in between. Germline CDR1 reads LNHNV; CDR2 reads YYDKDF (reference sequence).